This T cell receptor beta chain was observed in a study of identical twins (dated by TCRdb to the mid-2010s). In the study overall: The study deep-sequenced TCR alpha and beta repertoires from monozygotic twins, unrelated adults of various ages and cord blood to test whether fetal clonotypes persist. To rule out contamination, the twin experiments were replicated at different times with different library preparation protocols. Results the study describes overall, beyond this receptor: Conclusions relied on cross-sectional statistical analysis, since the same donors could not be followed over many years. Fewer insertions were carried by abundant cord blood beta clonotypes; a weaker similar trend was observed in young adult naive repertoires, while no such trend was observed in memory repertoires. Compared with coincidental sharing between unrelated individuals, out-of-frame TCR alpha sequences shared between twins showed an excess of sequences with low generation probability. A weaker excess of twin sharing was found in beta out-of-frame sequences because the signal-to-noise ratio was lowered by fewer shared sequences. Recombination models systematically underestimated out-of-frame TCR alpha sharing in monozygotic twins but agreed with sharing between unrelated individuals. Zero-insertion analyses could be partly confounded by invariant T cells such as MAIT and iNKT, though diverse VJ usage argued against such confounding for most clonotypes.

The library was produced with 5' RACE. Sequencing relied on an Illumina HiSeq 2000. Template switching added a universal primer binding site, and the final cDNA carried a unique molecular identifier that allowed TCR cDNA molecules to be counted accurately. First-strand cDNA for TCR alpha and beta chains was synthesized from specific primers in the conserved constant-segment region. Each cDNA library was double barcoded, with a SMART-Mk sample barcode plus Illumina barcodes, to control for contamination. TruSeq adapter sequences, together with Illumina sample barcodes, were added in two successive PCR steps. Sequencing of the TCR alpha and beta cDNA libraries was done on the Illumina HiSeq platform using custom primers. The original pipeline was this. Unique molecular identifiers were extracted from raw reads with MiGEC, and CDR3 positions were determined with MiXCR. For each individual, recombination models were inferred using an EM algorithm with the repgenHMM and IGoR tools. Shared clonotypes were analyzed with the tcR package in R, and sharing was normalized by the product of cloneset sizes. Out-of-frame nonproductive sequences were analyzed to study raw recombination free of thymic and clonal selection effects. TCRdb reran the public reads through fastp at Q25 and MiXCR, keeping productive beta chains. One record per CDR3 amino acid sequence lists the most common genes and DNA. TCRdb, not the authors, supplied the V and J calls. Across this sample there are about 730,000 distinct CDR3 sequences, with about 20% seen only once. More than 4% of the sample is taken by the ten largest.

The germline V and J ends show losses of 1 base and 7 bases respectively, and no gene match explains 5 bases of the junction. Reading the germline V gene (reference sequence) gives CDR1 DFQATT and CDR2 SNEGSKA. Reading from cysteine to phenylalanine, the CDR3 counts 14 amino acids. Only the CDR3 part of the read is kept: 42 bases, read in frame from the first base. All donors were healthy Caucasians. The twin cohort consisted of three pairs of female monozygotic twins, all aged about 18 to 30 years. Peripheral blood mononuclear cells were used as the source from which RNA for TCR libraries was isolated. This clonotype was recorded a few times. No antigen is known for it. The record has no base qualities; no much larger clone is one base away. The data were also submitted as part of a second study, on T cells expressing NK-cell markers. The second source states: Three sorted T-cell subsets (CD3+CD56+NKG2C+, CD3+CD56+NKG2C- and CD3+CD56-NKG2C+) from 8 or 9 donors had their TCR beta-chain repertoires profiled. Seven of the eight sequenced donors were HCMV-seropositive and one was HCMV-seronegative. To restrict sorting to alphabetaTCR-expressing T cells, an anti-gammadeltaTCR antibody was added in several experiments. In more than 5 donors, the dominant CD3+CD56+NKG2C+ clonotypes were found to rank among the top 10 CD8+ clonotypes and to make up about 1.0-7.5% of CD8+ T cells. Those dominant clonotypes were again the most abundant among CD3+CD56-NKG2C+ cells in several donors, at about 25-65%. Whether the expanded NKG2C-expressing T cell clones were specific for HCMV antigens was left unclear. The study sequenced eight donors, all healthy volunteers chosen at random: three men and five women. HCMV-specific IgG was detected in serum with a commercial ELISA kit to determine HCMV serostatus. For more than five donors, bulk peripheral blood T-cell repertoires were also sequenced from unsorted PBMC. MIGEC was used to demultiplex reads and group reads by UMI, and MiTCR was used to assemble and quantify clonotypes. To exclude erroneous sequences, any TCR cDNA sequence not supported by at least two reads was discarded. Downstream repertoire analysis used the tcR package, and clonotypes were matched across fractions by CDR3 nucleotide sequence plus V segment. Antigen specificity was annotated against VDJdb with VDJmatch, allowing one amino acid substitution in CDR3.

The sequenced sample was PBMCs. The chain uses TRBV20-1 and TRBJ2-1; TRBD2 aligns with 9 central bases. This receptor was obtained from a young woman in good health. This receptor carries the CDR3 CSARVAGGGNEQFF. The nucleotide sequence is TGCAGTGCTAGAGTCGCGGGAGGGGGGAATGAGCAGTTCTTC.